This is a list of T cell receptor beta chains from one sample in a study of T cell repertoires in cytomegalovirus infection. Using its own MiXCR run on the reads, TCRdb lists one record per CDR3 protein. Here the sample spans 300,000 to 400,000 distinct CDR3 sequences, about 28% being singletons. Their antigens remain unidentified. Sequenced material: cultured PBMCs, taken from culture after CMV antigen stimulation. All receptors come from a human donor in good health (CMV status not recorded). Some clones in this sample may be carry-over from other donors' samples. CDR3s include the opening cysteine and the closing phenylalanine or tryptophan. A D gene is named only where the DNA matches it firmly. Clone size is not always given. Where it is, it says once, few, many or a class for expanded clones.

J gene,CDR3 length,D gene,V gene,clone size,CDR3 protein,CDR3 DNA
TRBJ1-1,15,-,TRBV3-1,-,CASSQAGIMNTEAFF,TGTGCCAGCAGCCAAGCCGGGATAATGAACACTGAAGCTTTCTTT
TRBJ1-6,14,TRBD1,TRBV6-1,few,CASSPQGAGSPLHF,TGTGCCAGCAGTCCCCAGGGGGCAGGTTCACCCCTCCACTTT
TRBJ1-4,15,TRBD1,TRBV6-5,-,CASSYSNRGLGKLFF,TGTGCCAGCAGTTACTCGAACAGGGGCCTTGGAAAACTGTTTTTT
TRBJ2-7,12,-,TRBV2,-,CASNRELYEQYF,TGTGCCAGCAACCGGGAGCTCTACGAGCAGTACTTC
TRBJ2-6,18,-,TRBV4-1,few,CASSPTPRPLVGANVLTF,TGCGCCAGCAGCCCAACTCCCAGGCCTTTGGTTGGGGCCAACGTCCTGACTTTC
TRBJ1-3,13,-,TRBV7-3,-,CASSYNDADTIYF,TGTGCCAGCAGCTACAATGACGCGGACACCATATATTTT
TRBJ1-1,15,-,TRBV5-4,few,CASSLAGGITFEAFF,TGTGCCAGCAGCTTGGCGGGAGGGATTACGTTTGAAGCTTTCTTT
TRBJ1-5,15,-,TRBV28,few,CASSLVLGEGQPQHF,TGTGCCAGCAGTTTAGTCCTTGGGGAAGGTCAGCCCCAGCATTTT
TRBJ2-2,14,-,TRBV7-3,-,CASSITAGTGELFF,TGTGCCAGCAGTATAACGGCAGGGACCGGGGAGCTGTTTTTT
TRBJ1-4,13,TRBD1,TRBV27,-,CASSRQGFEKLFF,TGTGCCAGCAGTAGACAGGGGTTTGAAAAACTGTTTTTT
TRBJ1-6,18,-,TRBV27,-,CASSLSDPTMRINSPLHF,TGTGCCAGCAGTTTATCCGACCCTACGATGAGGATTAATTCACCCCTCCACTTT
TRBJ2-7,14,-,TRBV6-1,-,CASSSARGSYEQYF,TGTGCCAGCAGTTCCGCCAGGGGATCCTACGAGCAGTACTTC
TRBJ2-7,11,-,TRBV20-1,few,CSATDPYEQYF,TGCAGTGCTACAGACCCCTACGAGCAGTACTTC
TRBJ1-4,15,-,TRBV7-2,many,CASSLVGQPNEKLFF,TGTGCCAGCAGCTTAGTCGGCCAGCCTAATGAAAAACTGTTTTTT